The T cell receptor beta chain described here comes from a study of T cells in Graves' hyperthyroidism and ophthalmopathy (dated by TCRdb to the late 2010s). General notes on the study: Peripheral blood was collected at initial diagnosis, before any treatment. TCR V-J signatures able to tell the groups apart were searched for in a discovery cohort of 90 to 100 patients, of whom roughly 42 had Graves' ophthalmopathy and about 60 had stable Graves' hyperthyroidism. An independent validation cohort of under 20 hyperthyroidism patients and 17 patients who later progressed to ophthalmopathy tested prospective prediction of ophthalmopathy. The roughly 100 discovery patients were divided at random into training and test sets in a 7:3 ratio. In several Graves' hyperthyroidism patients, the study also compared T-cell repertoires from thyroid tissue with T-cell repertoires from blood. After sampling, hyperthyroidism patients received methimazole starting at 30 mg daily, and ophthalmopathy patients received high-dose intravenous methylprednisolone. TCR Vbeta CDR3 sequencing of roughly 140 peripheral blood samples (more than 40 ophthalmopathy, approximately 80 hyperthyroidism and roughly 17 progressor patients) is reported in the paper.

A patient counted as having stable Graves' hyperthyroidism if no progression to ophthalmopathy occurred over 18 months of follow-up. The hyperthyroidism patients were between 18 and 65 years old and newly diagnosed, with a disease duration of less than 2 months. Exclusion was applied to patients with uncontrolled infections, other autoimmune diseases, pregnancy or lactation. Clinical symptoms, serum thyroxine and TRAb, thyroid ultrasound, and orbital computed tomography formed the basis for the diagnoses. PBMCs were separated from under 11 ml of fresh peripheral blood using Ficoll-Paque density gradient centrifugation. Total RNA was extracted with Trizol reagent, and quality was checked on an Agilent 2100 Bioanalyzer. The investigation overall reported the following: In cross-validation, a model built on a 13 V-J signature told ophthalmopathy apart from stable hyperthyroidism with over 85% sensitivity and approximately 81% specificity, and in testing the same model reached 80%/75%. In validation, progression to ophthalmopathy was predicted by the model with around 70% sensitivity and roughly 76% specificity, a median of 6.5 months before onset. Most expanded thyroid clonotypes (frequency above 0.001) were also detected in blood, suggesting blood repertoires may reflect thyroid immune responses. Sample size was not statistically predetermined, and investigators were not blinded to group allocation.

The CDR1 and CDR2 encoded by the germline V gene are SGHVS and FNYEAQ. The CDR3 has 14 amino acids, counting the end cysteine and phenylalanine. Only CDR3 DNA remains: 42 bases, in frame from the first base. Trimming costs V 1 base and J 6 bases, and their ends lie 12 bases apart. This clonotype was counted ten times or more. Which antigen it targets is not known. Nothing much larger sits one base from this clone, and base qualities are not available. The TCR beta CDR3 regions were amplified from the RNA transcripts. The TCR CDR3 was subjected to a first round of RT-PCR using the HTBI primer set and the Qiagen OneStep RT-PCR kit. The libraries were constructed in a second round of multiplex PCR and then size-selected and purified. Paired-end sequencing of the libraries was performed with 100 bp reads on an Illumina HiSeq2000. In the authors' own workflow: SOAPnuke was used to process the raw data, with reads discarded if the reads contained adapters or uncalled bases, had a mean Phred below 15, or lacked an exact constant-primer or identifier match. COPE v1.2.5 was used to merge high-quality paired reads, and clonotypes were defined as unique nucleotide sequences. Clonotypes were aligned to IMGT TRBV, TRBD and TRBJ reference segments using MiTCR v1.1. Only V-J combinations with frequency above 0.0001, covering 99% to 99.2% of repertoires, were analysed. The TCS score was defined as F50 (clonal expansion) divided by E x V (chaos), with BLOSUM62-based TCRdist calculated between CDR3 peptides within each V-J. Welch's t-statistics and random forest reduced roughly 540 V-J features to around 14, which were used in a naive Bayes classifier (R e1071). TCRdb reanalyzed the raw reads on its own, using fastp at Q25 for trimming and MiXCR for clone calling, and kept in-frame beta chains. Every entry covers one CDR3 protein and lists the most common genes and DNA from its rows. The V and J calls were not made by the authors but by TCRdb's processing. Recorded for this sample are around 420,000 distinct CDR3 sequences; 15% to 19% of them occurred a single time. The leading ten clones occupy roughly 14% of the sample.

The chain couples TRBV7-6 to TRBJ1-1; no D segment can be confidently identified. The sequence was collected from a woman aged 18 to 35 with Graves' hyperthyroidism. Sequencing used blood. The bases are TGTGCCAGCAGCTTAGTGTCCACTGGGTCTGAAGCTTTCTTT. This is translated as CASSLVSTGSEAFF.